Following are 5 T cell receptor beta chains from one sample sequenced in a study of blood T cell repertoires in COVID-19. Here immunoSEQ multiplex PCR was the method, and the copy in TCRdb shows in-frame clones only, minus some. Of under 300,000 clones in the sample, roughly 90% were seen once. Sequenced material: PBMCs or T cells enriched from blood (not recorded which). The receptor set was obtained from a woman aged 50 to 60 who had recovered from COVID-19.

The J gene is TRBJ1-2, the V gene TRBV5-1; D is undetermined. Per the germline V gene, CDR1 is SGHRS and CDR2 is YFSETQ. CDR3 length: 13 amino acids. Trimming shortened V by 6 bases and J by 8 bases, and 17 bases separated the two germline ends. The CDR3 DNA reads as TGCGCCAGCACCAACGAGGGAACTCCAGGCTACACCTTC. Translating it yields CASTNEGTPGYTF. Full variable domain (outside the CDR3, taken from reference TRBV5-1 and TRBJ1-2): KAGVTQTPRYLIKTRGQQVTLSCSPISGHRSVSWYQQTPGQGLQFLFEYFSETQRNKGNFPGRFSGRQFSNSRSEMNVSTLELGDSALYLCASTNEGTPGYTFGSGTRLTVV.

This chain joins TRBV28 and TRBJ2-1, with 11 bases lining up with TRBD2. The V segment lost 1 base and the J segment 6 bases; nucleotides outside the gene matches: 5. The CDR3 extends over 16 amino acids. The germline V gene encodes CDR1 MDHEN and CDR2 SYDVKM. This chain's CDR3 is CASSLFSLAGANEQFF. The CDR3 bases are TGTGCCAGCAGTTTATTTTCACTAGCGGGAGCCAATGAGCAGTTCTTC.

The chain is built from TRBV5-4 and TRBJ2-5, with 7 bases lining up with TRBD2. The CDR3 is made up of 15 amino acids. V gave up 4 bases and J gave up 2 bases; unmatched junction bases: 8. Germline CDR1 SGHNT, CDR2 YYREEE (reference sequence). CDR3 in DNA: TGTGCCAGCAGCGACCGACGCGGGGGACAAGAGACCCAGTACTTC. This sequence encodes CASSDRRGGQETQYF.

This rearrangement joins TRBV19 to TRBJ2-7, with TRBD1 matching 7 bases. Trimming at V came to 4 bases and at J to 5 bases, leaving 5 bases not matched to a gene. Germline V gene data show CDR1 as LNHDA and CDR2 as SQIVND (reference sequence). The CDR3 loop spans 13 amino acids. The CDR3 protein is CASSNRGTDEQYF. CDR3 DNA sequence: TGTGCCAGTAGTAACAGGGGTACCGACGAGCAGTACTTC.

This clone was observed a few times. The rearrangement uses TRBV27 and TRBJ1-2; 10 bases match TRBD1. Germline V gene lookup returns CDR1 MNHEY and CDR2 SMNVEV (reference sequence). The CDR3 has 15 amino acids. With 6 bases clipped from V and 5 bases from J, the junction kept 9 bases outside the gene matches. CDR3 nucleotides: TGTGCCAGCAGCCCAGCCGGGACAGGGGTTTATGGCTACACCTTC. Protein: CASSPAGTGVYGYTF.